One sample yielded the 14 T cell receptor beta chains listed below, sequenced in a study of control samples from healthy donors and cancer patients. Sequencing used immunoSEQ multiplex PCR; TCRdb keeps in-frame clones, though not all of them. The repertoire holds about 120,000 clones, with 80% to 95% as singletons. The sequenced sample was blood. Receptors originate from a man in his late teens or twenties in good health.

V gene TRBV9 combines with J gene TRBJ2-2; tentatively, D is TRBD2 (6 bases). CDR3 size: 16 residues. V lost 4 bases and J 7 bases, leaving 20 bases between the germline ends. Germline V gene lookup returns CDR1 SGDLS and CDR2 YYNGEE. CDR3 sequence (DNA): TGTGCCAGCAGCCAAACGGGACTGCCGGGAAGCGGGGAGCTGTTTTTT. This encodes CASSQTGLPGSGELFF.

The chain combines TRBV30 with TRBJ2-2; the match to TRBD2 covers 7 bases. Germline V gene lookup returns CDR1 GTSNPN and CDR2 SVGIG (reference sequence). The CDR3 is made up of 12 amino acids. Trimming removed 2 bases from V and 6 bases from J; junction bases left unmatched: 0. The CDR3 spells CAWSRGAGELFF. CDR3 bases: TGTGCCTGGAGTCGGGGGGCCGGGGAGCTGTTTTTT.

The chain combines TRBV3-1 (or the pseudogene TRBV3-2) with TRBJ1-6, with D uncertain. Trimming took off 0 bases at V and 0 bases at J, with 12 bases between the two ends. The germline V gene has CDR1 LGHDT and CDR2 YNNKEL (reference sequence). The CDR3 is 18 amino acids. The chain's CDR3 is CASSQDTLTSSYNSPLHF. Here the CDR3 DNA reads TGTGCCAGCAGCCAAGATACCCTTACGAGCTCCTATAATTCACCCCTCCACTTT.

This clone appeared a single time. Within the sample, other DNA sequences also encode this same CDR3. This chain connects TRBV6-2 or TRBV6-3 to TRBJ2-2, with TRBD2 matching 8 bases. The CDR3 length is 16 residues. Per the germline V gene, CDR1 is MNHEY and CDR2 is SVGEGT. J lost 6 bases, V lost 2 bases, and 8 bases had no gene match. The CDR3 region is CASSYRAAGGAGELFF. CDR3 DNA sequence: TGTGCCAGCAGTTACCGGGCGGCGGGGGGTGCCGGGGAGCTGTTTTTT.

The genes are TRBV2 and TRBJ2-1, with 9 bases that match TRBD2. V shed 6 bases and J 7 bases; nucleotides not matched to a gene: 10. CDR1 is SNHLY and CDR2 is FYNNEI in the germline V gene. The CDR3 sequence is 15 residues long. In nucleotides, the CDR3 is TGTGCCAGCAGAACCACTAGCGGGTTCCCTAATGAGCAGTTCTTC. As protein: CASRTTSGFPNEQFF.

The rearrangement uses TRBV10-3 and TRBJ1-2, with TRBD1 matching over 8 bases. The CDR3 is 15 amino acids. Germline V gene lookup returns CDR1 ENHRY and CDR2 SYGVKD. With V trimmed by 6 bases and J by 1 base, 7 bases remained unmatched. CDR3 DNA sequence: TGTGCCATCAGCGCGGGGACAGGCCTTAACTATGGCTACACCTTC. Residues: CAISAGTGLNYGYTF.

Worth noting for this clone: One junction end disagrees with the germline gene, perhaps due to a read error. The chain carries TRBV27 and TRBJ1-2; D is ambiguous. CDR3 length: 15 amino acids. Germline V gene sequence: CDR1 MNHEY, CDR2 SMNVEV (reference sequence). This chain's CDR3 is CASSLSARGNCGYTF. The CDR3 DNA reads as TGTGCCAGCAGTTTATCGGCCAGAGGAAACTGTGGCTACACCTTC.

This clone was counted once. The chain combines TRBV19 with TRBJ1-4; D uncertain. The CDR3 sequence is 14 residues long. Trimming removed 2 bases from V and 1 base from J, with 5 bases in between. Germline V gene sequence: CDR1 LNHDA, CDR2 SQIVND (reference sequence). CDR3 sequence: CASSISGTNEKLFF. CDR3 nucleotide sequence: TGTGCCAGTAGTATAAGTGGAACTAATGAAAAACTGTTTTTT.

V and J are TRBV11-2 and TRBJ2-5; D is perhaps TRBD1 (6 bases). V lost 6 bases, J lost 2 bases, and 10 bases lay in between. Germline CDR1 SGHAT, CDR2 FQNNGV. This CDR3 comprises 13 residues. Here the CDR3 DNA reads TGTGCCAGCAGTTCGGACAGTCAAGAGACCCAGTACTTC. Its translation: CASSSDSQETQYF.

The CDR3 sequence: CASSPAGGSTNTEAFF. CDR3 nucleotides: TGTGCCAGCAGCCCTGCCGGGGGCTCAACGAACACTGAAGCTTTCTTT. V gene TRBV7-2 combines with J gene TRBJ1-1, with a possible D match to TRBD1 (6 bases). V was cut by 5 bases and J by 1 base, with 17 bases left in between. Germline V gene sequence: CDR1 SGHTA, CDR2 FQGNSA. This CDR3 region has 16 residues.

The chain recombines TRBV5-1 with TRBJ2-2; D is possibly TRBD1 (7 bases). Trimming shortened V by 4 bases and J by 5 bases, and 15 bases separated the two germline ends. This CDR3 is 15 amino acids long. Germline CDR1 SGHRS, CDR2 YFSETQ. The CDR3 region has the DNA TGCGCCAGCAGCACAGCAGGGGGGAGGACCGGGGAGCTGTTTTTT. This gives the protein CASSTAGGRTGELFF.

This clone was seen repeatedly, ten times or more. V usage is TRBV29-1 and J usage is TRBJ2-7, with TRBD1 matching over 10 bases. This CDR3 has 15 amino acids. V lost 1 base and J lost 3; bases outside the gene matches: 6. Germline V gene lookup returns CDR1 SQVTM and CDR2 ANQGSEA. CDR3 coding DNA: TGCAGCGTTGAAGGATCCGGACAGGGGGACTACGAGCAGTACTTC. Amino acid sequence: CSVEGSGQGDYEQYF.

The V call is TRBV5-1, the J call TRBJ1-3; D uncertain. The ends were cut back, 2 bases at V and 0 bases at J, with 9 bases in the middle. CDR1 is SGHRS and CDR2 is YFSETQ in the germline V gene. The CDR3 spans 15 residues. The CDR3 nucleotides are TGCGCCAGCAGCTTATCTCCGGCCTCTGGAAACACCATATATTTT. Translation: CASSLSPASGNTIYF.

V gene TRBV5-1 combines with J gene TRBJ2-1; D uncertain. Germline lookup yields CDR1 SGHRS and CDR2 YFSETQ. This CDR3 spans 18 amino acids. Deletions cut 0 bases from V and 7 bases from J, with 23 bases between. The CDR3 bases are TGCGCCAGCAGCTTGGCCGGTGGCTCCCAAAGTCCCCGGAATGAGCAGTTCTTC. Residues: CASSLAGGSQSPRNEQFF.